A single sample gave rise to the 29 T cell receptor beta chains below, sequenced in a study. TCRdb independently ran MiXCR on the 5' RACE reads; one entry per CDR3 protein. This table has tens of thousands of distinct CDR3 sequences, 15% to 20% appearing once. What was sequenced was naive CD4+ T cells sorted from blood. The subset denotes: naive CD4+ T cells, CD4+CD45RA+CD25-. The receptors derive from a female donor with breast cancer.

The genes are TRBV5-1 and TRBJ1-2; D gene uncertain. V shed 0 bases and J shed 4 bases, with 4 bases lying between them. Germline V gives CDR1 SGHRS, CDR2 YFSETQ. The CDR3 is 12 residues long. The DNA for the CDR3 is TGCGCCAGCAGCTTGGAGCCCTATGGCTACACCTTC. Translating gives CASSLEPYGYTF.

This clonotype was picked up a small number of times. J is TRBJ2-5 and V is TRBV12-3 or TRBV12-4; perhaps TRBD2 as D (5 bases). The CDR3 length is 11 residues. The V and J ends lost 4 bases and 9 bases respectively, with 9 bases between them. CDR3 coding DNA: TGTGCCAGCAGTTCCACGAGGGCCCAGTACTTC. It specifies CASSSTRAQYF.

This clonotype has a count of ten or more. CDR3 sequence: CATSDSGTEPEKLFF. In DNA, the CDR3 is TGTGCCACCAGTGATTCTGGGACGGAGCCTGAAAAACTGTTTTTT. V and J are TRBV24-1 and TRBJ1-4; D might be TRBD1 (5 bases). The CDR3 length is 15 residues. Germline lookup yields CDR1 KGHDR and CDR2 SFDVKD. V gave up 2 bases and J gave up 7 bases, with 13 bases separating them.

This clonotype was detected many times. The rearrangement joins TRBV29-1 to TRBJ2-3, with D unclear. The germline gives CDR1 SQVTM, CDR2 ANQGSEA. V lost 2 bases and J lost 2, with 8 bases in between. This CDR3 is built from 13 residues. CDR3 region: CSVEWLFTDTQYF. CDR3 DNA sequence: TGCAGCGTTGAATGGCTGTTCACAGATACGCAGTATTTT.

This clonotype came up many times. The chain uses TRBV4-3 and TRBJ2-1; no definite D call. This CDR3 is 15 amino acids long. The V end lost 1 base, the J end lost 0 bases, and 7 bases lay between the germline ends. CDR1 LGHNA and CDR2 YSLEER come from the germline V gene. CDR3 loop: CASSQGTTSYNEQFF. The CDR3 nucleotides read TGCGCCAGCAGCCAAGGTACCACCTCCTACAATGAGCAGTTCTTC.

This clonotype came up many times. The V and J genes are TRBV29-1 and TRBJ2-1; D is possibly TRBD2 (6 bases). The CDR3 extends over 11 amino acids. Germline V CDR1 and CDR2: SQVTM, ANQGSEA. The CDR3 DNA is TGCGGGGGACTCCATATCAATGAGCAGTTCTTC. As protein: CGGLHINEQFF.

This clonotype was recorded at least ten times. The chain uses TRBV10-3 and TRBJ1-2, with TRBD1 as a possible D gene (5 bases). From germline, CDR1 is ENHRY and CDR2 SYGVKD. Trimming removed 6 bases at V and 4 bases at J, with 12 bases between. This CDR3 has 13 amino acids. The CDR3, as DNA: TGTGCCATCAGGAGACAGAAGCTCTATGGCTACACCTTC. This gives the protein CAIRRQKLYGYTF.

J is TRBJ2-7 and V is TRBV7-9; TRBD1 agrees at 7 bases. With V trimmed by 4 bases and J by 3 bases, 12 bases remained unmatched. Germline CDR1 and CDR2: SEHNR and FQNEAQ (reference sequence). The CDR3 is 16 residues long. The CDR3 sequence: CASSYPPTGASYEQYF. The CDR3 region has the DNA TGTGCCAGCAGCTATCCTCCTACAGGGGCGAGCTACGAGCAGTACTTC.

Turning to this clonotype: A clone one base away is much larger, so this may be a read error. The CDR3 loop is CAISEGVGGTNQPQRF. CDR3 nucleotide sequence: TGTGCCATCAGTGAGGGGGTAGGAGGGACCAATCAGCCCCAGCGTTTT. The chain uses TRBV10-3 and TRBJ1-5, with D possibly TRBD1 on 5 matching bases. CDR3 length: 16 amino acids. Germline CDR1 ENHRY, CDR2 SYGVKD.

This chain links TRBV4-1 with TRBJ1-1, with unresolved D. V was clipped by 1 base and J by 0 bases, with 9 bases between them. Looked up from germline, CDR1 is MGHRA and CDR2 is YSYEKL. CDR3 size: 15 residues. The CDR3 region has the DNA TGCGCCAGCAGCCAAGCAGAACAGCTGAACACTGAAGCTTTCTTT. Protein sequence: CASSQAEQLNTEAFF.

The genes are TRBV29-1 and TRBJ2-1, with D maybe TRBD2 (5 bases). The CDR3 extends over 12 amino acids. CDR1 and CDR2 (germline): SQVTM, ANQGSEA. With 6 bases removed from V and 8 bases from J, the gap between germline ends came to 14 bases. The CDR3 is CSVTSSNYEQFF. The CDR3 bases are TGCAGCGTGACGTCTAGCAACTATGAGCAGTTCTTC.

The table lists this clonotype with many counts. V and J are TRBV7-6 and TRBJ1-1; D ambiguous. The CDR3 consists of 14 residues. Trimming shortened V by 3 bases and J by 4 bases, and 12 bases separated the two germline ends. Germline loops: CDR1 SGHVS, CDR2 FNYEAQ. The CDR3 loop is CASSLTEKGTEAFF. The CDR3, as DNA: TGTGCCAGCAGCTTGACGGAAAAAGGCACTGAAGCTTTCTTT.

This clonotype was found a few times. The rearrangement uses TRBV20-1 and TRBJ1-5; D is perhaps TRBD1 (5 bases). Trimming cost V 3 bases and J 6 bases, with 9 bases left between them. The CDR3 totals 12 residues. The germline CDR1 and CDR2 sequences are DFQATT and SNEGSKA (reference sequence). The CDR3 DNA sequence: TGCAGTGCTAGTCAAAGGGGTCAGCCCCAGCATTTT. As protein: CSASQRGQPQHF.

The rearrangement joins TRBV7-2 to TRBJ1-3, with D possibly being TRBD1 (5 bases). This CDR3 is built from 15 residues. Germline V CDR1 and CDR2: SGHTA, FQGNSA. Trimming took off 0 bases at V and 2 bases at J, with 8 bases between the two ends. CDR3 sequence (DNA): TGTGCCAGCAGCTTAGCCCCAGGGCCTGGAAACACCATATATTTT. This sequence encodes CASSLAPGPGNTIYF.

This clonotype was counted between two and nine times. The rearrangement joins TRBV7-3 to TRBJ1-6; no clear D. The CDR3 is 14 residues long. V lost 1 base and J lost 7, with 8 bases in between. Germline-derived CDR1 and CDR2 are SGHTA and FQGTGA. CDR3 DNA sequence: TGTGCCAGCAGCTTAAAGGCGGGGAATTCACCCCTCCACTTT. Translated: CASSLKAGNSPLHF. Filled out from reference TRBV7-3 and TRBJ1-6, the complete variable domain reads GAGVSQTPSNKVTEKGKYVELRCDPISGHTALYWYRQSLGQGPEFLIYFQGTGAADDSGLPNDRFFAVRPEGSVSTLKIQRTERGDSAVYLCASSLKAGNSPLHFGNGTRLTVT.

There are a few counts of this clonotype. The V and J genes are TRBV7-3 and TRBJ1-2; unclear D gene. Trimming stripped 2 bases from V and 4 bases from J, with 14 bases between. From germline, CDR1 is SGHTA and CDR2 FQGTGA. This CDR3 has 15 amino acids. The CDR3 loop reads CASSLLMGSSYGYTF. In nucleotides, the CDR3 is TGTGCCAGCAGCTTATTAATGGGTTCTTCCTATGGCTACACCTTC.

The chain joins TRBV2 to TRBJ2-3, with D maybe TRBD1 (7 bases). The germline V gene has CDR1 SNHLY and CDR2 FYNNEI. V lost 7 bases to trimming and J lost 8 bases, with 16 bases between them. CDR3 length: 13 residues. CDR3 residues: CASTEFQGGTQYF. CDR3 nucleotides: TGTGCCAGCACGGAATTTCAGGGGGGTACGCAGTATTTT.

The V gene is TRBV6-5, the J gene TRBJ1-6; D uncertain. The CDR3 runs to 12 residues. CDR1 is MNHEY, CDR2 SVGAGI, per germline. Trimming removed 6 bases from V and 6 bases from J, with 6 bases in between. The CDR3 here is CASSPLNSPLHF. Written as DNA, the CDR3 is TGTGCCAGCAGCCCCCTTAATTCACCCCTCCACTTT.

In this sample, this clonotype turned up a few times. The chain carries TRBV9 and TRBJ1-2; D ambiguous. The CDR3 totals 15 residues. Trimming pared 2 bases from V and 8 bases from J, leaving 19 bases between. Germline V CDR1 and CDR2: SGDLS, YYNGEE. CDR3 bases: TGTGCCAGCAGCGTCCAACCCGGTGATTCCAGGGGCTACACCTTC. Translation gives CASSVQPGDSRGYTF.

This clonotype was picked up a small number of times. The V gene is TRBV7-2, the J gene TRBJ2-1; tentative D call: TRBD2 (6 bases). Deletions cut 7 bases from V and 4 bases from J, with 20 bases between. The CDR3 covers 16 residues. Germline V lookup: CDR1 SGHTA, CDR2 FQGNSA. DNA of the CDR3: TGTGCCAGCACCGCCGGAGGGAGCGGATTTTACAATGAGCAGTTCTTC. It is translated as CASTAGGSGFYNEQFF.

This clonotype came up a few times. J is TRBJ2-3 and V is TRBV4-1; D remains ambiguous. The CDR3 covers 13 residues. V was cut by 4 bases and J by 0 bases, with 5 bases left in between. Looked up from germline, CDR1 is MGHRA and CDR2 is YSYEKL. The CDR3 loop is CASSLTSTDTQYF. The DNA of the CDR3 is TGCGCCAGCAGCCTAACTAGCACAGATACGCAGTATTTT.

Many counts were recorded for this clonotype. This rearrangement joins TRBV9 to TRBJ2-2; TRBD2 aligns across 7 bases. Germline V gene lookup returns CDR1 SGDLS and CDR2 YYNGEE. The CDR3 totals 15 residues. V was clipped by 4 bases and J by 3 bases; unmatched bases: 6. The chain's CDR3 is CASSLMGGDTGELFF. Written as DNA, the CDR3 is TGTGCCAGCAGCTTAATGGGAGGGGACACCGGGGAGCTGTTTTTT.

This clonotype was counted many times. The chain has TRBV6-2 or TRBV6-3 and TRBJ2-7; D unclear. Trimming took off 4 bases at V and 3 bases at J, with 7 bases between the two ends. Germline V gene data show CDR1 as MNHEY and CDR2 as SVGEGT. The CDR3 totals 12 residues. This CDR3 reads CASSFLGYEQYF. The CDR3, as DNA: TGTGCCAGCAGTTTTTTGGGCTACGAGCAGTACTTC.

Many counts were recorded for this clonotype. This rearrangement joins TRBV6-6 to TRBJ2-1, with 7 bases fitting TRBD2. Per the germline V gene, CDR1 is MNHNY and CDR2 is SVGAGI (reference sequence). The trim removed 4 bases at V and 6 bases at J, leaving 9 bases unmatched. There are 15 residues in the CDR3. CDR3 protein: CASSSDGGGSNEQFF. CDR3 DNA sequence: TGTGCCAGCAGTTCGGACGGCGGGGGATCCAATGAGCAGTTCTTC.

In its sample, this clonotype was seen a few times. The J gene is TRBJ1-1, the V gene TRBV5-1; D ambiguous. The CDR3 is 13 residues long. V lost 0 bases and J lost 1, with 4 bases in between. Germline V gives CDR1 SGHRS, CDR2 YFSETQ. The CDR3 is CASSLAQNTEAFF. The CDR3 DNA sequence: TGCGCCAGCAGCTTGGCTCAGAACACTGAAGCTTTCTTT.

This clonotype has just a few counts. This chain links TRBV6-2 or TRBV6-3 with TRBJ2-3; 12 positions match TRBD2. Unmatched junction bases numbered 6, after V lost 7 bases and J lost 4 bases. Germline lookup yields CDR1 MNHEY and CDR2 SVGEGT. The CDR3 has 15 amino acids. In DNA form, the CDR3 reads TGTGCCAGCAATCTAGCGGGAGGGCCCGCAGATACGCAGTATTTT. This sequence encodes CASNLAGGPADTQYF.

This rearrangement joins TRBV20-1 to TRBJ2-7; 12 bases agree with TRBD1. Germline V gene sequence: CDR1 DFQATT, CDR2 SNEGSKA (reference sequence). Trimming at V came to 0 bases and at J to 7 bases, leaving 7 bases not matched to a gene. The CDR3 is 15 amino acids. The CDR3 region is CSARDAGTGGGEQYF. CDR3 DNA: TGCAGTGCTAGAGATGCTGGGACAGGGGGCGGAGAGCAGTACTTC.

The CDR3 DNA reads as TGTGCCAGCAGCCGCGGGCATAATGAAAAACTGTTTTTT. Its protein product is CASSRGHNEKLFF. The chain combines TRBV14 with TRBJ1-4; D unclear. CDR3 size: 13 residues. The germline CDR1 and CDR2 sequences are SGHDN and FVKESK. Trimming left V 4 bases short and J 4 bases short, with 7 bases between.

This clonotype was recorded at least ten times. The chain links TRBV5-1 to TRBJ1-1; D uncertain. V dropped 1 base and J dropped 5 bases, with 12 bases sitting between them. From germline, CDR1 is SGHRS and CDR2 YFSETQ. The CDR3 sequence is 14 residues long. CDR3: CASSLSGIGTEAFF. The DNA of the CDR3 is TGCGCCAGCAGCTTGAGCGGGATAGGTACTGAAGCTTTCTTT. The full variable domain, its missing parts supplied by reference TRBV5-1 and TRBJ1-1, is KAGVTQTPRYLIKTRGQQVTLSCSPISGHRSVSWYQQTPGQGLQFLFEYFSETQRNKGNFPGRFSGRQFSNSRSEMNVSTLELGDSALYLCASSLSGIGTEAFFGQGTRLTVV.